This T cell receptor beta chain is drawn from a study of cytomegalovirus exposure and HLA in healthy donors. Study in general: Membership in the Caucasian-associated ancestry cluster was found for about 80% of roughly 400 genotyped donors. Findings of the study overall: Sequencing probably produced one cluster of sequence variants that were highly shared.

PCR was performed using 60 Vbeta and 13 Jbeta primers. Sequencing used immunoSEQ multiplex PCR; TCRdb keeps in-frame clones, though not all of them. The sample includes some 120,000 clones, about two thirds of them seen just once. The table lists this clone with a few counts. Its target is not known. Germline V CDR1 and CDR2: GTSNPN, SVGIG (reference sequence). The length of the CDR3 is 11 residues. Trimming removed 5 bases from V and 10 bases from J, with 14 bases in between. The sample consisted of PBMCs. The source of this sequence is a man under 40 in good health and CMV-seronegative. The chain couples TRBV30 to TRBJ1-2; D unresolved. The CDR3 nucleotides read TGTGCCTGGGACCCGCAACGGGTCTACACCTTC. This sequence encodes CAWDPQRVYTF.